This T cell receptor (beta chain) was captured by sequencing in a study of vaccination and CD4 T cells after COVID-19. Trimming stripped 4 bases from V and 0 bases from J, with 7 bases between. The CDR3 sequence is 13 residues long. Germline CDR1 is DFQATT and CDR2 is SNEGSKA (reference sequence). On this clonotype itself: Antigen: not known.

Stated treatment: approximately 11-day PBMC culture with coronavirus spike peptide pools or control peptides (ViraFEST assay). The Oncomine TCR Beta short-read assay sequenced DNA from cultured CD4+ T cells. Researchers extracted genomic DNA from CD4+ T cells that had been cultured. TCRdb passed the PCR reads through MiXCR, listing each CDR3 protein once. The sample shows 20,000 to 25,000 distinct CDR3 sequences, approximately 56% of them seen only once. Findings and caveats of the study: Rising from 21 to 38, the median of SARS-CoV-2-reactive clonotypes did not change significantly. Researchers report that 304 of 307 vaccine-specific clones in convalescent patients proved spike mono-reactive.

This TCR was sampled from a human donor who received a COVID-19 vaccine. The starting material was CD4+ T cells from blood, cultured in vitro, obtained after SARS-CoV-2 vaccination. The V and J genes are TRBV20-1 and TRBJ1-3, with D possibly TRBD1 on 5 matching bases. The CDR3 protein is CSATGGSGNTIYF. The CDR3 coding sequence is TGCAGTGCTACCGGGGGCTCTGGAAACACCATATATTTT.